These 12 T cell receptor beta chains originate from one sample sequenced in a study of spatial heterogeneity in lung cancer. TCRdb re-called the 5' RACE reads with MiXCR, one entry per CDR3 protein. The sample contains about 11,000 distinct CDR3 sequences, about 9.5% of which appear only once. Time point denoted: blood at routine non-recurrence follow-up after resection. The source was PBMCs, collected at follow-up. All receptors come from a female donor with early-stage non-small cell lung cancer.

The chain links TRBV6-5 to TRBJ1-1, with 8 positions matching TRBD1. This CDR3 has 14 amino acids. Trimming removed 5 bases from V and 5 bases from J; junction bases left unmatched: 7. Germline V gene data show CDR1 as MNHEY and CDR2 as SVGAGI. The CDR3 coding sequence is TGTGCCAGCAGTGGAAGGACAGGGAGGACTGAAGCTTTCTTT. This gives the protein CASSGRTGRTEAFF.

This clonotype has a count of ten or more. The V call is TRBV7-2, the J call TRBJ2-7; 9 bases are shared with TRBD2. Germline V CDR1 and CDR2: SGHTA, FQGNSA. The V and J ends lost 1 base and 3 bases, in that order; junction bases with no gene match: 7. The CDR3 extends over 16 amino acids. DNA of the CDR3: TGTGCCAGCAGCTTAGAATCTGCTAGCGGGGTCTACGAGCAGTACTTC. Its translation is CASSLESASGVYEQYF.

In this sample, this clonotype turned up a few times. The rearrangement uses TRBV6-4 and TRBJ1-1, with unresolved D. The germline CDR1 and CDR2 sequences are MRHNA and SNTAGT. Trimming took off 4 bases at V and 5 bases at J, with 11 bases between the two ends. The CDR3 length is 13 residues. The CDR3 nucleotides read TGTGCCAGCAGTGGGACGCTGGGGACTGAAGCTTTCTTT. Protein product: CASSGTLGTEAFF.

This clonotype came up many times. This chain joins TRBV7-8 and TRBJ1-4; D may be TRBD1 (6 bases). Germline V CDR1 and CDR2: SGHVS, FQNEAQ. CDR3 size: 15 residues. The V end lost 5 bases, the J end lost 4 bases, and 14 bases lay between the germline ends. The CDR3 DNA reads as TGTGCCAGCAGCCGAACAGGGAAGGGTAATGAAAAACTGTTTTTT. Protein sequence: CASSRTGKGNEKLFF.

This clonotype was picked up many times. The rearrangement links TRBV5-1 to TRBJ2-5; TRBD1 is a possible D gene (5 bases). The CDR3 length is 14 residues. Germline loops: CDR1 SGHRS, CDR2 YFSETQ. V gave up 6 bases and J gave up 5 bases, with 17 bases separating them. The CDR3 DNA is TGCGCCAGCAATCAGAAGGGGTTCGAGGAGACCCAGTACTTC. Translated: CASNQKGFEETQYF.

This clonotype was observed at least ten times. DNA for the CDR3: TGTGCCAGCAGCGCGGTCTACACCGGGGAGCTGTTTTTT. Its translation: CASSAVYTGELFF. This chain connects TRBV5-4 to TRBJ2-2; D gene uncertain. The V end lost 4 bases, the J end lost 3 bases, and 7 bases lay between the germline ends. This CDR3 comprises 13 residues. The germline gives CDR1 SGHNT, CDR2 YYREEE (reference sequence).

This clonotype has at least ten counts. The CDR3, as DNA: TGTGCCAGCAGTACAGGGGGCTTACAGCCCCAGCATTTT. This sequence encodes CASSTGGLQPQHF. The gene calls are TRBV12-3 or TRBV12-4 and TRBJ1-5; 9 positions agree with TRBD1. V gave up 5 bases and J gave up 7 bases; unmatched junction bases: 3. The CDR3 extends over 13 amino acids.

This clonotype was counted many times. The chain joins TRBV20-1 to TRBJ1-5; D not resolved. In germline, CDR1 is DFQATT, CDR2 SNEGSKA (reference sequence). CDR3 length: 14 residues. The V gene lost 0 bases and the J gene lost 1 base, with 7 bases spanning the gap. CDR3 DNA: TGCAGTGCTAGAGACAGAGAAAGCAATCAGCCCCAGCATTTT. As protein: CSARDRESNQPQHF.

This clonotype was seen at least ten times. This chain links TRBV28 with TRBJ1-1; 9 bases match TRBD1. The CDR3 spans 14 residues. V lost 2 bases to trimming and J lost 3 bases; unmatched junction nucleotides: 1. Germline V gives CDR1 MDHEN, CDR2 SYDVKM. CDR3: CASSLTGGYTEAFF. CDR3 in DNA: TGTGCCAGCAGTTTAACAGGGGGCTACACTGAAGCTTTCTTT.

The gene calls are TRBV19 and TRBJ2-4, with D possibly TRBD1 on 6 matching bases. CDR1 is LNHDA and CDR2 is SQIVND in the germline V gene (reference sequence). The V gene lost 3 bases and the J gene lost 2 bases, with 11 bases spanning the gap. There are 15 residues in the CDR3. This CDR3 reads CASSMVRGSKNIQYF. For the CDR3, the DNA is TGTGCCAGTAGTATGGTCAGGGGTTCCAAAAACATTCAGTACTTC.

This clonotype was counted a few times. The V call is TRBV6-5, the J call TRBJ1-5; no clear D gene. V was clipped by 8 bases and J by 7 bases, with 15 bases between them. The CDR3 loop spans 13 amino acids. Germline CDR1 and CDR2: MNHEY and SVGAGI. The CDR3 DNA sequence: TGTGCCAGCTCAGTACGGGCGGGGCAGCCCCAGCATTTT. This encodes CASSVRAGQPQHF.

This clonotype was seen a few times. The chain uses TRBV28 and TRBJ2-2; D gene uncertain. This CDR3 comprises 12 residues. Germline lookup yields CDR1 MDHEN and CDR2 SYDVKM. Trimming pared 7 bases from V and 7 bases from J, leaving 10 bases between. CDR3 region: CASTQVVGELFF. CDR3 nucleotides: TGTGCCAGCACCCAAGTCGTCGGGGAGCTGTTTTTT.